These 15 T cell receptor beta chains originate from one sample sequenced in a study of blood T cells in healthy people across ages. Next came a second PCR, run for roughly 6 to 11 cycles, which used a sample-barcoded 5' primer along with a J-beta primer mix. TCRdb passed the 5' RACE reads through MiXCR, listing each CDR3 protein once. The data contain around 900,000 distinct CDR3 sequences, just over 50% of them seen just once; the ten biggest clones take up about a fifth. Specimen: blood. The receptor source for this set is a woman in her sixties or seventies in good health.

This clonotype has more than one count but fewer than ten. This sequence joins TRBV27 and TRBJ1-6; D unclear. The V gene lost 5 bases and the J gene lost 0 bases, with 11 bases spanning the gap. This CDR3 is 16 amino acids long. CDR1 and CDR2 from the germline V gene are MNHEY and SMNVEV (reference sequence). As DNA, the CDR3 is TGTGCCAGCAGTGGGGTCCAGAGCTCCTATAATTCACCCCTCCACTTT. Its protein is CASSGVQSSYNSPLHF.

The gene calls are TRBV6-2 or TRBV6-3 and TRBJ2-6; 7 bases agree with TRBD1. V dropped 2 bases and J dropped 2; count of bases not matched to a gene: 3. Germline values: CDR1 MNHEY, CDR2 SVGEGT. The length of the CDR3 is 16 residues. Here the CDR3 reads CASSYDDRAGANVLTF. CDR3 DNA: TGTGCCAGCAGTTACGACGACAGGGCTGGGGCCAACGTCCTGACTTTC.

The V and J genes are TRBV20-1 and TRBJ1-2; the D is unclear. In germline, CDR1 is DFQATT, CDR2 SNEGSKA (reference sequence). The length of the CDR3 is 15 residues. Trimming stripped 4 bases from V and 2 bases from J, with 17 bases between. The CDR3 is CSAMPPPQPNYGYTF. The CDR3 nucleotides read TGCAGTGCTATGCCTCCGCCGCAGCCGAACTATGGCTACACCTTC.

This clonotype was observed a few times. The gene calls are TRBV27 and TRBJ1-5; 8 positions match TRBD1. The J segment lost 7 bases and the V segment lost 5 bases, leaving 16 bases of the junction unmatched. CDR1 and CDR2 from the germline V gene are MNHEY and SMNVEV (reference sequence). The CDR3 loop spans 17 amino acids. The CDR3 loop is CASSPGSDRAVGQPQHF. Here the CDR3 DNA reads TGTGCCAGCAGTCCGGGATCGGACAGGGCGGTTGGGCAGCCCCAGCATTTT.

This clonotype was seen only a few times. V is TRBV7-9 and J is TRBJ2-3; D is unresolved. The V and J ends lost 5 bases and 1 base respectively, with 10 bases between them. Germline V gene lookup returns CDR1 SEHNR and CDR2 FQNEAQ (reference sequence). CDR3 length: 14 residues. This CDR3 is CASSGPRGTDTQYF. The DNA of the CDR3 is TGTGCCAGCAGCGGCCCCCGTGGCACAGATACGCAGTATTTT.

This clonotype was detected a few times. The J gene is TRBJ2-5, the V gene TRBV11-2, with D possibly matching TRBD2 (5 bases). Germline assignment: CDR1 SGHAT and CDR2 FQNNGV. Trimming pared 4 bases from V and 5 bases from J, leaving 14 bases between. CDR3 size: 14 residues. Here the CDR3 reads CASSSASRGETQYF. CDR3 sequence (DNA): TGTGCCAGCAGCTCCGCAAGCAGAGGGGAGACCCAGTACTTC.

This clonotype showed up just a few times. This chain connects TRBV3-1 to TRBJ2-7; TRBD2 aligns across 15 bases. Germline loops: CDR1 LGHDT, CDR2 YNNKEL (reference sequence). After removal of 1 base from V and 0 bases from J, the junction contained 7 bases not matched to a gene. The CDR3 runs 19 residues. This CDR3 reads CASSQALGTSGRSSYEQYF. The CDR3 DNA follows: TGTGCCAGCAGCCAAGCCCTTGGGACTAGCGGGAGGAGCTCCTACGAGCAGTACTTC.

This clonotype came up a few times. The chain recombines TRBV28 with TRBJ2-5; 7 bases are shared with TRBD1. V lost 6 bases and J lost 10; bases outside the gene matches: 11. Germline V lookup: CDR1 MDHEN, CDR2 SYDVKM. The CDR3 sequence is 13 residues long. The CDR3 DNA sequence: TGTGCCAGCAGCTACAAACCCGGGACAGACCAGTACTTC. The encoded protein is CASSYKPGTDQYF. Full variable domain (missing parts from reference TRBV28 and TRBJ2-5): DVKVTQSSRYLVKRTGEKVFLECVQDMDHENMFWYRQDPGLGLRLIYFSYDVKMKEKGDIPEGYSVSREKKERFSLILESASTNQTSMYLCASSYKPGTDQYFGPGTRLLVL.

This clonotype was found a few times. This sequence joins TRBV7-2 and TRBJ2-7, with 13 bases matching TRBD2. This CDR3 has 16 amino acids. Germline trimming cut 1 base from V and 6 bases from J; bases unmatched to any gene: 6. Looked up from germline, CDR1 is SGHTA and CDR2 is FQGNSA. The CDR3 loop reads CASSLGRTSGRGEQYF. In nucleotides, the CDR3 is TGTGCCAGCAGCTTAGGCCGGACTAGCGGGAGAGGCGAGCAGTACTTC.

Regarding this clonotype: The junction shows a germline mismatch at one end, possibly a read error. The chain is built from TRBV19 and TRBJ2-7; maybe TRBD1 (6 bases). Germline V gene sequence: CDR1 LNHDA, CDR2 SQIVND (reference sequence). This CDR3 is 15 amino acids long. This CDR3 is CVSSIMSGVAYEQYF. The DNA for the CDR3 is TGTGTCAGTAGTATCATGTCAGGGGTTGCCTACGAGCAGTACTTC.

The rearrangement links TRBV2 to TRBJ2-5; 8 nucleotides agree with TRBD2. Germline V gene data show CDR1 as SNHLY and CDR2 as FYNNEI. Losses at the gene ends were 11 bases for V and 5 bases for J; bases not matched to a gene: 13. The CDR3 extends over 14 amino acids. The CDR3 region has the DNA TGTGCCGGCTTGTTACCAGCGGGAGTTGAGACCCAGTACTTC. Protein: CAGLLPAGVETQYF.

This rearrangement joins TRBV20-1 to TRBJ2-1, with TRBD2 matching over 9 bases. Germline trimming cut 0 bases from V and 0 bases from J; bases unmatched to any gene: 12. This CDR3 is 19 amino acids long. Germline V gene data show CDR1 as DFQATT and CDR2 as SNEGSKA (reference sequence). The CDR3 nucleotides read TGCAGTGCTAGAGACCGCGGACTAGCGAGAAAGAGCTCCTACAATGAGCAGTTCTTC. It encodes CSARDRGLARKSSYNEQFF.

This clonotype was seen more than once but under ten times. J is TRBJ2-1 and V is TRBV5-1; no clear D gene. V lost 0 bases to trimming and J lost 9 bases, with 7 bases between them. Per the germline V gene, CDR1 is SGHRS and CDR2 is YFSETQ. The CDR3 is 12 residues long. CDR3 amino acids: CASSLGSGEQFF. The CDR3, as DNA: TGCGCCAGCAGCTTGGGCTCAGGTGAGCAGTTCTTC.

DNA for the CDR3: TGTGCCAGCAGTTTTAGTTCACAGGCAACGGGGGTGGAGACCCAGTACTTC. As protein: CASSFSSQATGVETQYF. The chain joins TRBV28 to TRBJ2-7, with D tentatively TRBD2 (6 bases). The J call could be wrong; TRBJ2-5 is a better fit for the DNA end. This CDR3 spans 17 amino acids. CDR1 MDHEN and CDR2 SYDVKM come from the germline V gene.

This clonotype has a handful of counts. The V gene is TRBV7-2, the J gene TRBJ2-2, with 7 bases matching TRBD1. Trimming removed 4 bases from V and 4 bases from J; junction bases left unmatched: 6. The germline CDR1 and CDR2 sequences are SGHTA and FQGNSA. The CDR3 has 15 amino acids. The CDR3 nucleotides are TGTGCCAGCAGCTATCAGGGGGTCGGCACCGGGGAGCTGTTTTTT. Its translation: CASSYQGVGTGELFF.